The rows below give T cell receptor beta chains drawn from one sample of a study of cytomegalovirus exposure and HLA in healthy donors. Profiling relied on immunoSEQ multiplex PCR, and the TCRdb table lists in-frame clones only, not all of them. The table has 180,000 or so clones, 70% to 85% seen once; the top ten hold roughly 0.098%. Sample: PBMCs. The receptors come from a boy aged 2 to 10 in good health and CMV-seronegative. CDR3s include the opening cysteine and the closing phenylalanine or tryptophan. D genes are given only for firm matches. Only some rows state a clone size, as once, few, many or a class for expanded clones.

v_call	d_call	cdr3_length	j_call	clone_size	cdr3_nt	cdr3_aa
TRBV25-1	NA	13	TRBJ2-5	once	TGTGCCAGCAGCGCCGACAGCCAAGAGACCCAGTACTTC	CASSADSQETQYF
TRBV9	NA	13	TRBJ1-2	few	TGTGCCAGCAGCCCGGTGGGAGGAGTCACCTACACCTTC	CASSPVGGVTYTF
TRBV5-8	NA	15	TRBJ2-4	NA	TGTGCCAGCAGGGCTAGGTTCCGCGGCAAAAACATTCAGTACTTC	CASRARFRGKNIQYF
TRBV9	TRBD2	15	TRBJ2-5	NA	TGTGCCAGCAGCGTAACTAGCGGGGGGGCGGAGACCCAGTACTTC	CASSVTSGGAETQYF
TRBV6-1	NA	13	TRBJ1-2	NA	TGTGCCAGCAGTGGGGACGGGAGAGATGGCTACACCTTC	CASSGDGRDGYTF
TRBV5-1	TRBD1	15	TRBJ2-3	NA	TGCGCCAGCAGCCCGGGACAGGGAAGTACAGATACGCAGTATTTT	CASSPGQGSTDTQYF
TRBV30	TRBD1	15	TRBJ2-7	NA	TGTGCCTGGAGAATCCCGGGACAGGGGGGCTACGAGCAGTACTTC	CAWRIPGQGGYEQYF
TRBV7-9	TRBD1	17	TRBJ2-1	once	TGTGCCAGCAGCGGAAGAGGTCAGGGACAGACCTACAATGAGCAGTTCTTC	CASSGRGQGQTYNEQFF
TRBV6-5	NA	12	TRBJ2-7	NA	TGTGCCACCGCACCGAGCTCCTACGAGCAGTACTTC	CATAPSSYEQYF
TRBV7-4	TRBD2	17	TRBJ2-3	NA	TGTGCCAGCAGCTTAGAGGTTCTAGCGGGGCGTACAGATACGCAGTATTTT	CASSLEVLAGRTDTQYF
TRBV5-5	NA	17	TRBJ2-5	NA	TGTGCCAGCAGCTTGGCTAAAACGACGCTAGCCGGAGAGACCCAGTACTTC	CASSLAKTTLAGETQYF
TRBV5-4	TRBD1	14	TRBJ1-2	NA	TGTGCCAGCAGCTTACCTGACAGGGACGATCGCTACACCTTC	CASSLPDRDDRYTF
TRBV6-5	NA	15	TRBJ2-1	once	TGTGCCAGCAGTCGCTTAAACACAGGGACGTGGGAGCAGTTCTTC	CASSRLNTGTWEQFF
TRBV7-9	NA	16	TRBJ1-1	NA	TGTGCCAGCAGCTTATTGGCAGTACCCCAGAACACTGAAGCTTTCTTT	CASSLLAVPQNTEAFF
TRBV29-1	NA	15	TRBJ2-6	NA	TGCAGCGTTGAACGAGATTACTCTGGGGCCAACGTCCTGACTTTC	CSVERDYSGANVLTF
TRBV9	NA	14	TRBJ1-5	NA	TGTGCCAGCAGCCGCGGACAGTCTGATCAGCCCCAGCATTTT	CASSRGQSDQPQHF